This TCR beta chain was retrieved from a study of T cell responses to AZD1222 COVID-19 vaccine. As concerns this clone: The antigen is undetermined.

The study, taken as a whole, reports: Baseline seropositives among AZD1222 recipients totaled only six. Only after the peak T cell response were repertoires sampled. Dominant CD4 TCR responses targeted spike regions 160-218 and 743-854. Donors were largely white British and mainly female; clonal diversity was possibly underestimated.

V was pared by 4 bases and J by 4 bases, with 4 bases between. Per the germline V gene, CDR1 is SQVTM and CDR2 is ANQGSEA. CDR3 length: 11 residues. Clones were sequenced by immunoSEQ multiplex PCR, and TCRdb holds only the in-frame ones, with some missing. The sample records 90,000 to 120,000 clones, under 95% being singletons. The V gene is TRBV29-1, the J gene TRBJ2-2; D remains unclear. The receptor comes from an adult in good health. The specimen comprised peripheral blood, sampled on day 0 of AZD1222 vaccination. The CDR3 DNA follows: TGCAGCGTTGGTGTCACCGGGGAGCTGTTTTTT. Protein: CSVGVTGELFF.